The 21 T cell receptor beta chains listed next were all sequenced from one sample in a study of cytomegalovirus exposure and HLA in healthy donors. The PCR made use of 60 Vbeta and 13 Jbeta primers. Generated by immunoSEQ multiplex PCR, the TCRdb table keeps only in-frame clones and is missing some. This table holds 100,000 to 150,000 clones, around 72% found once. Sequenced input: PBMCs. All receptors come from a human donor in good health.

This clone was counted a few times. The chain combines TRBV4-3 with TRBJ2-3; D remains unclear. CDR1 is LGHNA, CDR2 YSLEER, per germline. V was pared by 1 base and J by 1 base, with 9 bases between. This CDR3 comprises 15 residues. CDR3 sequence reads: CASSQGWAGTDTQYF. CDR3 DNA sequence: TGCGCCAGCAGCCAAGGATGGGCCGGCACAGATACGCAGTATTTT.

The chain joins TRBV7-2 to TRBJ1-1; D is ambiguous. The V end was cut by 5 bases, the J end by 10 bases, with 20 bases between. Germline V CDR1 and CDR2: SGHTA, FQGNSA. The CDR3 is 14 amino acids. CDR3 DNA sequence: TGTGCCAGCAGCCCTCGGTCCACTTCGATTGGAGCTTTCTTT. It yields the protein CASSPRSTSIGAFF.

This sequence joins TRBV23-1 and TRBJ2-7, with 13 bases aligning to TRBD2. TRBV23-1 is an open reading frame whose function is uncertain. The CDR3 runs 15 residues. J gave up 6 bases and V 6 bases, and 8 bases lay outside the gene matches. Here the CDR3 reads CASSPRTSGRGEQYF. The CDR3 DNA sequence: TGCGCCAGCAGCCCCCGGACTAGCGGGAGAGGCGAGCAGTACTTC.

This clone was counted a single time. The genes are TRBV4-2 and TRBJ2-3, with 7 nucleotides matching TRBD2. The length of the CDR3 is 15 residues. CDR1 and CDR2 (germline): LGHNA, YNFKEQ. The V gene end was trimmed by 4 bases and the J gene end by 2 bases; junction bases not matched to a gene: 6. The CDR3 DNA reads as TGTGCCAGCAGCCGGGGGGGAGGATACACAGATACGCAGTATTTT. It specifies CASSRGGGYTDTQYF.

The rearrangement links TRBV7-2 to TRBJ2-1; 14 bases match TRBD2. J was trimmed by 4 bases and V by 0 bases; bases with no gene match: 11. The germline CDR1 and CDR2 sequences are SGHTA and FQGNSA. The CDR3 extends over 20 amino acids. CDR3 in DNA: TGTGCCAGCAGCTTAGCCAACCCGGGACTAGCGGGAGACAGGTACAATGAGCAGTTCTTC. Protein product: CASSLANPGLAGDRYNEQFF. Full variable domain (rest looked up from reference TRBV7-2 and TRBJ2-1): GAGVSQSPSNKVTEKGKDVELRCDPISGHTALYWYRQSLGQGLEFLIYFQGNSAPDKSGLPSDRFSAERTGGSVSTLTIQRTQQEDSAVYLCASSLANPGLAGDRYNEQFFGPGTRLTVL.

This rearrangement joins TRBV9 to TRBJ2-3; TRBD2 matches 9 bases. The germline gives CDR1 SGDLS, CDR2 YYNGEE. Trimming at V came to 2 bases and at J to 6 bases, leaving 10 bases not matched to a gene. CDR3 length equals 16 residues. The CDR3, as DNA: TGTGCCAGCAGCGTCCGACTAGCGGAGCAGCGGGATACGCAGTATTTT. This sequence encodes CASSVRLAEQRDTQYF.

J is TRBJ2-7 and V is TRBV5-1; 15 nucleotides line up with TRBD2. The CDR3 sequence is 17 residues long. The ends lost 4 bases at V and 0 bases at J; junction bases unmatched: 5. Germline V gene lookup returns CDR1 SGHRS and CDR2 YFSETQ. The CDR3 here is CASSVGLAGGYSYEQYF. In DNA, the CDR3 is TGCGCCAGCAGCGTGGGACTAGCGGGAGGATACTCCTACGAGCAGTACTTC.

The rearrangement links TRBV27 to TRBJ1-1; the D gene is possibly TRBD1 (6 bases). Trimming took off 8 bases at V and 9 bases at J, with 16 bases between the two ends. The CDR3 is made up of 12 amino acids. From germline, CDR1 is MNHEY and CDR2 SMNVEV (reference sequence). CDR3 amino acids: CASSKMGAKAFF. CDR3 bases: TGTGCCAGCTCCAAAATGGGGGCTAAAGCTTTCTTT.

The CDR3: CASSPRTVGNTIYF. DNA for the CDR3: TGTGCCAGCAGTCCGAGGACAGTCGGAAACACCATATATTTT. The V and J genes are TRBV27 and TRBJ1-3; possibly TRBD1 for D (6 bases). Trimming removed 5 bases from V and 4 bases from J, with 12 bases in between. Germline V gives CDR1 MNHEY, CDR2 SMNVEV (reference sequence). The CDR3 totals 14 residues.

The V and J genes are TRBV18 and TRBJ2-3; 7 bases agree with TRBD1. The CDR3 is 14 amino acids. Germline V gene sequence: CDR1 KGHSH, CDR2 LQKENI. V was pared by 4 bases and J by 1 base, with 2 bases of the junction left unmatched. CDR3 protein: CASSRGQGTDTQYF. The CDR3 DNA reads as TGTGCCAGCTCACGCGGACAGGGCACAGATACGCAGTATTTT.

The chain recombines TRBV19 with TRBJ1-5; D gene unclear. Trimming cost V 0 bases and J 0 bases, with 12 bases left between them. In germline, CDR1 is LNHDA, CDR2 SQIVND (reference sequence). The CDR3 has 17 residues. CDR3 amino acids: CASSIDVTGYSNQPQHF. In DNA, the CDR3 is TGTGCCAGTAGTATAGATGTGACCGGGTATAGCAATCAGCCCCAGCATTTT.

Points on this clone: At one of its ends the junction is not consistent with the germline gene, which may arise from a read error. Other DNA sequences in this specimen translate into the identical CDR3. The chain has TRBV19 and TRBJ2-7; TRBD2 is a possible D gene (6 bases). The germline V gene encodes CDR1 LNHDA and CDR2 SQIVND (reference sequence). This CDR3 comprises 14 residues. This CDR3 is CAAGPVAGRSPSHF. The CDR3 DNA is TGTGCCGCCGGCCCGGTGGCGGGACGATCCCCTTCGCACTTC.

J is TRBJ1-1 and V is TRBV19; D may be TRBD1 (5 bases). CDR1 and CDR2 (germline): LNHDA, SQIVND (reference sequence). Trimming removed 1 base at V and 0 bases at J, with 15 bases between. This CDR3 region has 17 residues. The CDR3 reads CASSIGGPGDLNTEAFF. The CDR3 coding sequence is TGTGCCAGTAGTATAGGGGGCCCGGGGGATCTGAACACTGAAGCTTTCTTT. Variable domain in full (rest from reference TRBV19 and TRBJ1-1): DGGITQSPKYLFRKEGQNVTLSCEQNLNHDAMYWYRQDPGQGLRLIYYSQIVNDFQKGDIAEGYSVSREKKESFPLTVTSAQKNPTAFYLCASSIGGPGDLNTEAFFGQGTRLTVV.

The chain is built from TRBV19 and TRBJ2-3; D not resolved. Trimming pared 3 bases from V and 0 bases from J, leaving 10 bases between. Germline CDR1 and CDR2: LNHDA and SQIVND (reference sequence). CDR3 length: 15 residues. DNA for the CDR3: TGTGCCAGTAGTATCTTAGCAGCTAGCACAGATACGCAGTATTTT. It is translated as CASSILAASTDTQYF. Combining the CDR3 with reference TRBV19 and TRBJ2-3 gives the whole variable domain DGGITQSPKYLFRKEGQNVTLSCEQNLNHDAMYWYRQDPGQGLRLIYYSQIVNDFQKGDIAEGYSVSREKKESFPLTVTSAQKNPTAFYLCASSILAASTDTQYFGPGTRLTVL.

V gene TRBV28 combines with J gene TRBJ1-5; maybe TRBD1 (6 bases). The CDR3 is 17 amino acids. Trimming left V 5 bases short and J 0 bases short, with 17 bases between. Germline V CDR1 and CDR2: MDHEN, SYDVKM. The CDR3 DNA sequence: TGTGCCAGCAGTCGGGACAACCTAAGTTATAGCAATCAGCCCCAGCATTTT. As protein: CASSRDNLSYSNQPQHF.

This clone was counted only a few times. The chain carries TRBV27 and TRBJ1-6; maybe TRBD1 (5 bases). Germline V gene lookup returns CDR1 MNHEY and CDR2 SMNVEV (reference sequence). This CDR3 is built from 16 residues. Trimming pared 3 bases from V and 1 base from J, leaving 10 bases between. The CDR3 coding sequence is TGTGCCAGCAGTTTGTCCGGGGGGTCCTATAATTCACCCCTCCACTTT. Its translation: CASSLSGGSYNSPLHF.

The chain couples TRBV4-1 to TRBJ1-4, with unresolved D. In germline, CDR1 is MGHRA, CDR2 YSYEKL. The CDR3 length is 15 residues. Deletions cut 1 base from V and 4 bases from J, with 10 bases between. The CDR3 sequence is CASSQGYQLNEKLFF. CDR3 sequence (DNA): TGCGCCAGCAGCCAAGGGTATCAACTTAATGAAAAACTGTTTTTT.

This chain uses TRBV28 with TRBJ2-2, with 9 bases matching TRBD1. J lost 7 bases, V lost 7 bases, and 10 bases had no gene match. The CDR3 runs to 15 residues. The germline gives CDR1 MDHEN, CDR2 SYDVKM. The CDR3 bases are TGTGCCAGCATGGGTAGGACAGGGGTCGTCGGGGAGCTGTTTTTT. Amino acids: CASMGRTGVVGELFF.

The chain carries TRBV4-2 and TRBJ1-2; 8 bases align to TRBD1. Germline V gives CDR1 LGHNA, CDR2 YNFKEQ. The CDR3 is 14 residues long. V was clipped by 5 bases and J by 7 bases; unmatched bases: 9. The CDR3 reads CASSRPTGGLGYTF. CDR3 DNA sequence: TGTGCCAGCAGCAGGCCCACAGGGGGTCTTGGCTACACCTTC.

Here the CDR3 DNA reads TGTGCCAGCAGAACGGGGGGAACGCTCAACGAGCAGTACTTC. This gives the protein CASRTGGTLNEQYF. The chain is built from TRBV6-5 and TRBJ2-7; TRBD2 matches at 7 bases. After removal of 6 bases from V and 5 bases from J, the junction contained 10 bases not matched to a gene. The germline CDR1 and CDR2 sequences are MNHEY and SVGAGI. The length of the CDR3 is 14 residues.

J is TRBJ1-1 and V is TRBV28; D might be TRBD1 (6 bases). Germline V gene sequence: CDR1 MDHEN, CDR2 SYDVKM. The CDR3 length is 14 residues. The V end was cut by 8 bases, the J end by 9 bases, with 22 bases between. The DNA for the CDR3 is TGTGCCAGCCGGGACATCTCCCCGTCCGGGCAAGCTTTCTTT. It yields the protein CASRDISPSGQAFF.